These 6 T cell receptor beta chains share one sample of origin, sequenced in a study of beta chain features in type 1 diabetes. Whole-study results and caveats: Moderate yet significant TCRB CDR3 shortening was seen in Type 1 diabetes patients in all four CD4+ subsets.

No antigen has been assigned to these receptors. The isolated RNA, all of it, was reverse transcribed, so expressed TCRB transcripts were what got sequenced. Assay: immunoSEQ multiplex PCR; the TCRdb copy retains only in-frame clones and omits some. Of about 340,000 clones listed, roughly 12% are singletons. Sample: naive CD4+ T cells from blood. Receptors originate from a woman aged 18-30 years with type 1 diabetes.

This clone turned up a few times. For the CDR3, the DNA is TGCAGCGTTGAGCTGACTAGCGGGAGCTCCCAGGAGACCCAGTACTTC. It encodes CSVELTSGSSQETQYF. The V gene is TRBV29-1, the J gene TRBJ2-5; TRBD2 aligns across 12 bases. The CDR3 totals 16 residues. Germline CDR1 is SQVTM and CDR2 is ANQGSEA. The trim removed 3 bases at V and 5 bases at J, leaving 10 bases unmatched.

There are a few counts of this clone. The genes are TRBV28 and TRBJ2-1; D perhaps matches TRBD2 (6 bases). Germline V CDR1 and CDR2: MDHEN, SYDVKM. The CDR3 spans 10 residues. V lost 9 bases to trimming and J lost 10 bases, with 10 bases between them. This chain's CDR3 is CASGRWEQFF. CDR3 nucleotide sequence: TGTGCCAGTGGGAGGTGGGAGCAGTTCTTC.

This clone was observed a few times. V and J are TRBV7-2 and TRBJ2-5; D remains unclear. The CDR3 loop spans 13 amino acids. Germline CDR1 and CDR2: SGHTA and FQGNSA. Deletions cut 8 bases from V and 2 bases from J, with 12 bases between. The CDR3 is CASRLQVQETQYF. The CDR3 nucleotides are TGTGCCAGCCGGCTCCAGGTACAAGAGACCCAGTACTTC.

This chain connects TRBV6-1 to TRBJ2-7; 7 nucleotides line up with TRBD1. The CDR3 consists of 15 residues. The V and J ends lost 0 bases and 2 bases, in that order; junction bases with no gene match: 4. Germline loops: CDR1 MNHNS, CDR2 SASEGT. As DNA, the CDR3 is TGTGCCAGCAGTGAAGCTTGGGGGACAGCCTACGAGCAGTACGTC. It encodes CASSEAWGTAYEQYV.

This clone was detected only a few times. This rearrangement joins TRBV5-1 to TRBJ2-6; no clear D. The germline V gene encodes CDR1 SGHRS and CDR2 YFSETQ. The CDR3 is 16 residues long. Trimming cost V 0 bases and J 2 bases, with 9 bases left between them. The CDR3 DNA reads TGCGCCAGCAGCTTGGAACGGTCTCCTGGGGCCAACGTCCTGACTTTC. The encoded protein is CASSLERSPGANVLTF.

The J gene is TRBJ2-1, the V gene TRBV7-2; D unclear. CDR3 length equals 13 residues. Germline V gene lookup returns CDR1 SGHTA and CDR2 FQGNSA. V lost 5 bases and J lost 2, with 7 bases in between. The CDR3 loop reads CASSGVTYNEQFF. As DNA, the CDR3 is TGTGCCAGCAGCGGAGTGACCTACAATGAGCAGTTCTTC.